These T cell receptor beta chains were read from a single sample in a study of blood T cell repertoires in COVID-19. Sequencing was performed with immunoSEQ multiplex PCR; in TCRdb, only in-frame clones are kept and a portion is missing. The top ten clones hold approximately 3.1% of a sample with roughly 100,000 clones, around 90% of them seen once. Specimen: peripheral blood. These receptors were obtained from a man aged 50 to 60 in a cohort sampled during active COVID-19. The CDR3 runs from the conserved cysteine through the conserved F or W. Fields, in order: CDR3 protein, CDR3 DNA, D gene, J gene, V gene, clone size. D genes are given only for firm matches. Size tells how often a clone was seen (once, few, many) or the class of an expanded clone, and some rows leave it out.

CASSQGAGNEQFF | TGTGCCAGCAGCCAGGGGGCGGGGAATGAGCAGTTCTTC | TRBD1 | TRBJ2-1 | TRBV11-2 | -
CATSAGLGTEAFF | TGTGCCACCAGCGCGGGCTTGGGGACTGAAGCTTTCTTT | - | TRBJ1-1 | TRBV15 | -
CASSPTVPPLAPLHF | TGTGCCAGCAGTCCGACAGTACCTCCACTTGCACCCCTCCACTTT | - | TRBJ1-6 | TRBV27 | -
CASSNPTTGETQYF | TGTGCCAGTAGCAACCCCACGACCGGGGAGACCCAGTACTTC | - | TRBJ2-5 | TRBV19 | -
CASSPSGGNTGELFF | TGTGCCAGCAGCCCTAGCGGGGGGAACACCGGGGAGCTGTTTTTT | TRBD2 | TRBJ2-2 | TRBV11-2 | -
CASSPDREDTQYF | TGTGCCAGCTCACCGGACAGGGAAGATACGCAGTATTTT | TRBD1 | TRBJ2-3 | TRBV18 | -
CSARSPPRWYF | TGCAGTGCTCGAAGCCCCCCCCGGTGGTATTTT | - | TRBJ2-3 | TRBV20-1 | -
CASSEAYSNQPQHF | TGTGCCAGCAGTGAAGCTTATAGCAATCAGCCCCAGCATTTT | - | TRBJ1-5 | TRBV6-1 | -
CASSLGTANNEQFF | TGTGCCAGCAGCTTGGGGACAGCGAACAATGAGCAGTTCTTC | TRBD1 | TRBJ2-1 | TRBV7-9 | -
CASSLGQDYEQYF | TGTGCCAGCAGTTTAGGACAGGACTACGAGCAGTACTTC | TRBD1 | TRBJ2-7 | TRBV5-5 | -
CASSLINQAGGGTDTQYF | TGTGCCAGCAGCCTTATTAATCAGGCAGGGGGCGGCACAGATACGCAGTATTTT | TRBD1 | TRBJ2-3 | TRBV4-2 | -
CASSPVDRDGKLFF | TGTGCCAGTAGTCCCGTGGACAGGGACGGAAAACTGTTTTTT | TRBD1 | TRBJ1-4 | TRBV19 | -
CASSGNSGLADEQFF | TGCGCCAGCAGCGGAAACTCGGGACTAGCGGATGAGCAGTTCTTC | TRBD2 | TRBJ2-1 | TRBV5-1 | -
CASSKTASTEAFF | TGTGCCAGCAGCAAAACAGCTTCCACTGAAGCTTTCTTT | - | TRBJ1-1 | TRBV11-2 | -
CASSSGTDEKLFF | TGTGCCAGCAGTTCCGGGACAGATGAAAAACTGTTTTTT | TRBD1 | TRBJ1-4 | TRBV12-3/TRBV12-4 | -
CASSLEVSTEAFF | TGTGCCAGCAGCCTCGAGGTTAGCACTGAAGCTTTCTTT | - | TRBJ1-1 | TRBV7-9 | few
CASSLRQREQFF | TGTGCCAGCAGCTTACGGCAGCGTGAGCAGTTCTTC | - | TRBJ2-1 | TRBV7-2 | -
CASSLESGTYEQYF | TGTGCCAGCAGCTTAGAGTCGGGTACCTACGAGCAGTACTTC | - | TRBJ2-7 | TRBV7-3 | -
CASGSINRESTQYF | TGTGCTAGTGGATCCATCAACAGGGAATCTACGCAGTATTTT | - | TRBJ2-3 | TRBV12-5 | -
CASRSGATNTGELFF | TGCGCCAGCAGATCAGGGGCTACGAACACCGGGGAGCTGTTTTTT | - | TRBJ2-2 | TRBV4-1 | -
CASSLVRGGTDTQYF | TGTGCCAGCAGTTTAGTTCGGGGGGGCACAGATACGCAGTATTTT | TRBD2 | TRBJ2-3 | TRBV27 | -
CASSHSGEMNEKLFF | TGTGCCAGCAGCCACTCTGGGGAGATGAATGAAAAACTGTTTTTT | - | TRBJ1-4 | TRBV14 | -
CASSSPAVGQYF | TGTGCCAGCAGCTCACCAGCGGTGGGGCAGTACTTC | - | TRBJ2-7 | TRBV7-6 | -
CASSVRDRGDGELFF | TGTGCCAGCAGCGTCCGGGACAGGGGAGACGGGGAGCTGTTTTTT | TRBD1 | TRBJ2-2 | TRBV7-8 | -
CASSLTPSSPSTDTQYF | TGTGCCAGCAGCCTTACCCCTTCTAGCCCTAGCACAGATACGCAGTATTTT | - | TRBJ2-3 | TRBV4-2 | -
CVIQGTDTQYF | TGTGTCATACAGGGAACAGATACGCAGTATTTT | - | TRBJ2-3 | TRBV5-4 | -
CASSFLGLAADEQYF | TGTGCCAGCAGTTTCCTCGGTCTAGCGGCTGACGAGCAGTACTTC | TRBD2 | TRBJ2-7 | TRBV6-2/TRBV6-3 | few
CASSTVAGGRETQYF | TGTGCCAGCAGCACGGTAGCGGGGGGCCGAGAGACCCAGTACTTC | TRBD2 | TRBJ2-5 | TRBV5-4 | once
CASSVEGISGNTIYF | TGTGCCAGCAGCGTAGAGGGGATCTCTGGAAACACCATATATTTT | - | TRBJ1-3 | TRBV9 | -
CASSSSGIRQPQHF | TGTGCCAGCAGCTCCTCAGGGATTCGTCAGCCCCAGCATTTT | - | TRBJ1-5 | TRBV5-5 | few
CATLRLAAFTDTQYF | TGTGCCACCCTCCGACTAGCGGCCTTCACAGATACGCAGTATTTT | TRBD2 | TRBJ2-3 | TRBV28 | -
CASSIRATNEKLFF | TGTGCCAGCAGTATCCGAGCAACTAATGAAAAACTGTTTTTT | - | TRBJ1-4 | TRBV6-5 | -
CASSYSRAGRSYNEQFF | TGTGCCAGCAGTTACTCGAGAGCGGGGCGATCCTACAATGAGCAGTTCTTC | TRBD2 | TRBJ2-1 | TRBV6-8 | -
CASSQTGKGQTGNEQFF | TGTGCCAGCAGCCAGACAGGGAAGGGACAGACGGGCAATGAGCAGTTCTTC | TRBD1 | TRBJ2-1 | TRBV2 | few
CASSQAEGGALETQYF | TGTGCCAGCAGCCAAGCGGAAGGGGGGGCCCTAGAGACCCAGTACTTC | - | TRBJ2-5 | TRBV3-1/TRBV3-2 | -